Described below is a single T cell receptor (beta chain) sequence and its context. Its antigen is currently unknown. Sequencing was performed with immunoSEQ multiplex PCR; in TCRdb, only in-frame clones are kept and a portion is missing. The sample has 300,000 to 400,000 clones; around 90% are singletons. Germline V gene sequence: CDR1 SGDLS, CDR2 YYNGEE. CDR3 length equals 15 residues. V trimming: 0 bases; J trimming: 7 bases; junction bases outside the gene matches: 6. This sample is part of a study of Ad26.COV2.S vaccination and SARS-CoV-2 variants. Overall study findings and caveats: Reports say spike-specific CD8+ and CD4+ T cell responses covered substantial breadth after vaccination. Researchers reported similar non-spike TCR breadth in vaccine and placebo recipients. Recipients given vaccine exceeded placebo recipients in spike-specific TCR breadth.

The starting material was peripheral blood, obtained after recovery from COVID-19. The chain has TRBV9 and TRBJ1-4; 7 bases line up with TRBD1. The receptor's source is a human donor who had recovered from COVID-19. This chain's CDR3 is CASSVEIGGIEKLFF. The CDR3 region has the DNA TGTGCCAGCAGCGTAGAAATAGGGGGCATTGAAAAACTGTTTTTT.